The 20 T cell receptor beta chains below were found in one sample sequenced in a study of spatial heterogeneity in lung cancer. TCRdb redid the calling of the 5' RACE reads with MiXCR, one entry per CDR3 protein. The sample lists about 92,000 distinct CDR3 sequences; more than 10% were seen once. Time point given: sample taken at primary tumor resection. The sample was PBMCs, taken at surgery. All receptors derive from a male donor with early-stage non-small cell lung cancer.

This clonotype was picked up many times. The CDR3 DNA is TGCAGCGCCCACAGGGCCACGGGCACTGAAGCTTTCTTT. Residues: CSAHRATGTEAFF. V and J are TRBV29-1 and TRBJ1-1; TRBD1 might be the D (6 bases). Germline assignment: CDR1 SQVTM and CDR2 ANQGSEA. Deletions cut 7 bases from V and 4 bases from J, with 16 bases between. This CDR3 is 13 amino acids long.

This clonotype was detected ten times or more. This sequence joins TRBV12-3 or TRBV12-4 and TRBJ2-3; no firm D call. Trimming took 2 bases from V and 7 from J, leaving 13 bases between them. The CDR3 length is 14 residues. CDR3 bases: TGTGCCAGCAGTTTACCCACCGGTATAAATACGCAGTATTTT. Translated: CASSLPTGINTQYF.

This clonotype has just a few counts. The chain couples TRBV11-2 to TRBJ1-2; tentative D call: TRBD1 (6 bases). The CDR3 contains 14 residues. CDR1 SGHAT and CDR2 FQNNGV come from the germline V gene. With 5 bases removed from V and 8 bases from J, the gap between germline ends came to 18 bases. CDR3 nucleotides: TGTGCCAGCAGCCCTCTCCCGGGGGCTGAGGGCTACACCTTC. Protein: CASSPLPGAEGYTF.

The chain recombines TRBV5-1 with TRBJ2-5; 11 positions agree with TRBD2. CDR1 and CDR2 from the germline V gene are SGHRS and YFSETQ. The CDR3 runs 18 residues. The ends lost 1 base at V and 0 bases at J; junction bases unmatched: 8. The CDR3 nucleotides read TGCGCCAGCAGCTTGCAGCCTAGCGGGGGGCAGTACCAAGAGACCCAGTACTTC. Its protein is CASSLQPSGGQYQETQYF.

The chain recombines TRBV4-1 with TRBJ1-2; 9 positions match TRBD1. The ends lost 0 bases at V and 5 bases at J; junction bases unmatched: 7. The CDR3 contains 16 residues. CDR1 and CDR2 (germline): MGHRA, YSYEKL. In nucleotides, the CDR3 is TGCGCCAGCAGCCAAGATAAACAGGGGGCGCGATATGGCTACACCTTC. This encodes CASSQDKQGARYGYTF.

In its sample, this clonotype was seen a few times. The chain recombines TRBV2 with TRBJ2-2; D not resolved. The length of the CDR3 is 15 residues. Germline-derived CDR1 and CDR2 are SNHLY and FYNNEI. The V end was cut by 0 bases, the J end by 1 base, with 6 bases between. The CDR3 protein is CASSEAGVNTGELFF. DNA of the CDR3: TGTGCCAGCAGTGAAGCTGGAGTGAACACCGGGGAGCTGTTTTTT. Complete variable domain (other parts from reference TRBV2 and TRBJ2-2): EPEVTQTPSHQVTQMGQEVILRCVPISNHLYFYWYRQILGQKVEFLVSFYNNEISEKSEIFDDQFSVERPDGSNFTLKIRSTKLEDSAMYFCASSEAGVNTGELFFGEGSRLTVL.

Notes on this clonotype: A much more abundant neighbour one base away suggests this may be a read error. The V call is TRBV7-2, the J call TRBJ2-1, with D perhaps given as TRBD1 or TRBD2 (5 bases each). Germline CDR1 and CDR2: SGHTA and FQGNSA. This CDR3 region has 15 residues. The CDR3 nucleotides read TGTGCCAGCGGCTTAGCCGGGACCGGCGTGTATGAGCAGTTCTTC. As protein: CASGLAGTGVYEQFF.

The table lists this clonotype with a few counts. CDR3 residues: CASSLVRDRSEAFF. The DNA for the CDR3 is TGTGCCAGCAGCTTAGTAAGGGACAGGAGTGAAGCTTTCTTT. The V and J genes are TRBV7-2 and TRBJ1-1, with 8 nucleotides matching TRBD1. CDR3 length: 14 residues. Germline V lookup: CDR1 SGHTA, CDR2 FQGNSA. V lost 1 base and J lost 7; bases outside the gene matches: 5.

The sample holds many counts of this clonotype. This chain links TRBV6-2 or TRBV6-3 with TRBJ2-7; 9 bases align to TRBD1. The J segment lost 7 bases and the V segment lost 2 bases, leaving 12 bases of the junction unmatched. The CDR3 totals 16 residues. The V gene's germline CDR1 is MNHEY and CDR2 SVGEGT. This CDR3 reads CASSYIPGQGRREQYF. CDR3 nucleotide sequence: TGTGCCAGCAGTTACATCCCCGGACAGGGGCGACGGGAGCAGTACTTC.

This clonotype was detected a few times. This sequence joins TRBV5-1 and TRBJ2-3, with D perhaps being TRBD1 or TRBD2 (5 bases each). The CDR3 runs to 13 residues. Germline CDR1 SGHRS, CDR2 YFSETQ. The V and J ends lost 4 bases and 0 bases respectively, with 6 bases between them. The CDR3 spells CASSRDSTDTQYF. The CDR3, as DNA: TGCGCCAGCAGCCGGGACAGCACAGATACGCAGTATTTT.

J is TRBJ1-4 and V is TRBV7-2, with a possible D match to TRBD1 (5 bases). CDR1 and CDR2 from the germline V gene are SGHTA and FQGNSA. V was clipped by 0 bases and J by 7 bases, with 12 bases between them. The CDR3 runs 15 residues. CDR3 protein: CASSLASGTSEKLFF. The CDR3 DNA reads TGTGCCAGCAGCTTAGCGTCCGGGACCTCTGAAAAACTGTTTTTT.

This clonotype was seen repeatedly, ten times or more. The V and J genes are TRBV19 and TRBJ2-7, with D possibly matching TRBD2 (5 bases). V gave up 2 bases and J gave up 0 bases, with 14 bases separating them. The CDR3 length is 16 residues. CDR1 LNHDA and CDR2 SQIVND come from the germline V gene (reference sequence). The CDR3 spells CASSIKSGENSYEQYF. The CDR3 DNA sequence: TGTGCCAGTAGTATAAAGAGCGGAGAGAACTCCTACGAGCAGTACTTC.

V gene TRBV18 combines with J gene TRBJ2-1; 7 nucleotides line up with TRBD1. Germline-derived CDR1 and CDR2 are KGHSH and LQKENI. CDR3 length: 15 residues. The V gene end was trimmed by 9 bases and the J gene end by 0 bases; junction bases not matched to a gene: 8. The CDR3 spells CASYYRGSSYNEQFF. CDR3 DNA sequence: TGTGCCAGTTACTACAGGGGAAGCTCCTACAATGAGCAGTTCTTC.

This clonotype showed up just a few times. The chain joins TRBV19 to TRBJ2-7; D may be TRBD1 (6 bases). The length of the CDR3 is 14 residues. CDR1 LNHDA and CDR2 SQIVND come from the germline V gene (reference sequence). The V end was cut by 4 bases, the J end by 3 bases, with 13 bases between. The CDR3 bases are TGTGCCAGTAGTACCCGAGGACAGTTCTACGAGCAGTACTTC. The encoded protein is CASSTRGQFYEQYF.

In its sample, this clonotype was seen many times. This chain links TRBV7-6 with TRBJ2-7; unclear D gene. This CDR3 has 13 residues. V gave up 0 bases and J gave up 4 bases, with 7 bases separating them. Germline V gene data show CDR1 as SGHVS and CDR2 as FNYEAQ. The CDR3 DNA sequence: TGTGCCAGCAGCTTAGCATCCTCGTACGAGCAGTACTTC. It specifies CASSLASSYEQYF.

This clonotype turned up a few times. Sequence at one end of the junction differs from germline and may be a read error. The chain is built from TRBV12-3 or TRBV12-4 and TRBJ2-3; 10 nucleotides align to TRBD2. The CDR3 has 14 residues. The CDR3 region has the DNA TGTGCCAGCAGTCTAGCGGGGGTTAAAGATACGCAGTATTTT. Its protein is CASSLAGVKDTQYF.

The chain is built from TRBV7-9 and TRBJ2-1; 10 positions agree with TRBD1. CDR1 is SEHNR and CDR2 is FQNEAQ in the germline V gene (reference sequence). The ends lost 6 bases at V and 9 bases at J; junction bases unmatched: 11. The CDR3 is made up of 15 amino acids. The CDR3 DNA sequence: TGTGCCAGCAGTTTCCGGGACAGGGGCTCGGGTGAGCAGTTCTTC. Translating it yields CASSFRDRGSGEQFF.

This clonotype was recorded a few times. The chain recombines TRBV28 with TRBJ2-7; D uncertain. Germline lookup yields CDR1 MDHEN and CDR2 SYDVKM. The length of the CDR3 is 14 residues. The ends were cut back, 5 bases at V and 6 bases at J, with 17 bases in the middle. Here the CDR3 DNA reads TGTGCCAGCAGTCCCGCAGCCCGATTTTCCGAGCAGTACTTC. It codes for CASSPAARFSEQYF.

This clonotype was detected many times. The V and J genes are TRBV7-9 and TRBJ1-1, with D possibly TRBD1 on 5 matching bases. V was clipped by 4 bases and J by 3 bases, with 15 bases between them. Germline V lookup: CDR1 SEHNR, CDR2 FQNEAQ (reference sequence). There are 15 residues in the CDR3. The CDR3 DNA reads as TGTGCCAGCAGCTCCCCTGGGGGAGGCGACACTGAAGCTTTCTTT. Translating it yields CASSSPGGGDTEAFF.

This chain connects TRBV20-1 to TRBJ2-1; weak D call: TRBD2 (6 bases). CDR1 is DFQATT, CDR2 SNEGSKA, per germline (reference sequence). Trimming removed 3 bases at V and 2 bases at J, with 11 bases between. This CDR3 region has 14 residues. Written as DNA, the CDR3 is TGCAGTGCTAGTCTGGCTAGCGCCTACAATGAGCAGTTCTTC. Translated: CSASLASAYNEQFF.